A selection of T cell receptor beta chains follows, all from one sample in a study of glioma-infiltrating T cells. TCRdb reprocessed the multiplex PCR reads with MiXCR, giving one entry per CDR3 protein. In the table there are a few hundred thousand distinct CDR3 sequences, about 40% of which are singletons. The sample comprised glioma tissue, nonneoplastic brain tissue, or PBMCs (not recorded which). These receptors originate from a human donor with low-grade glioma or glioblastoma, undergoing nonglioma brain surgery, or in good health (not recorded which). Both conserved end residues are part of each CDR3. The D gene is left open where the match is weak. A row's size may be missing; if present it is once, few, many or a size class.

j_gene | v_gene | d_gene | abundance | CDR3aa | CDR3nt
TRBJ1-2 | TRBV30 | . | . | CAWSFGPTNYGYTF | TGTGCCTGGAGTTTCGGACCAACTAACTATGGCTACACCTTC
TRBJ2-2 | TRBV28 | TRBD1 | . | CASLLGTGGPGELFF | TGTGCCAGCCTCCTCGGGACAGGGGGCCCCGGGGAGCTGTTTTTT
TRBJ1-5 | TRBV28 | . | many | CASSSASWDNQPQHF | TGTGCCAGCAGCTCCGCCTCTTGGGACAATCAGCCCCAGCATTTT
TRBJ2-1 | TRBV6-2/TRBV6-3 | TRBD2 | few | CASIPLGGLAGEDEQFF | TGTGCCAGCATCCCGTTAGGGGGACTAGCGGGAGAGGATGAGCAGTTCTTC
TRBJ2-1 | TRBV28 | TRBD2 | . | CASSFRGLAGVNEQFF | TGTGCCAGCAGTTTCCGCGGACTAGCGGGAGTCAATGAGCAGTTCTTC
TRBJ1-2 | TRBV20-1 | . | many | CSAIQGSGNYGYTF | TGCAGTGCTATACAGGGCTCCGGGAACTATGGCTACACCTTC
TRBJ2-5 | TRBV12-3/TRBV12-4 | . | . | CASSFGRGELETQYF | TGTGCCAGCAGTTTTGGGCGAGGGGAGTTAGAGACCCAGTACTTC
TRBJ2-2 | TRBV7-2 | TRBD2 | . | CASSFSSGVTGELFF | TGTGCCAGCAGCTTTTCTAGCGGGGTCACCGGGGAGCTGTTTTTT
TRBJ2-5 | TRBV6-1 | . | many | CASSSRAVLETQYF | TGTGCCAGCAGCTCCAGGGCAGTGTTAGAGACCCAGTACTTC
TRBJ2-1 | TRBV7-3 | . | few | CASSLMAGRNNEQFF | TGTGCCAGCAGCTTAATGGCAGGGAGGAACAATGAGCAGTTCTTC